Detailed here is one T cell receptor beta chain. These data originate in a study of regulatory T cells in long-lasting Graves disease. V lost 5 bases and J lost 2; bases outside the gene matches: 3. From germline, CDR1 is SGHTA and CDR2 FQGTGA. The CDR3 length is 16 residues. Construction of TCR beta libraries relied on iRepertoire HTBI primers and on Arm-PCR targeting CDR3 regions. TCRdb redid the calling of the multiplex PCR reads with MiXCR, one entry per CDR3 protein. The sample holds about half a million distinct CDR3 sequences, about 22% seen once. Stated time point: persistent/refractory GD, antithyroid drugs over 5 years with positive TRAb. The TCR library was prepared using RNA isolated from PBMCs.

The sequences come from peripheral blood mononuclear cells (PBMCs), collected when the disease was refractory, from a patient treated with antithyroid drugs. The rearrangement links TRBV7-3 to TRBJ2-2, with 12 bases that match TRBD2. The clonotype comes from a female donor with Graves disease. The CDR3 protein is CASSQGLAGNTGELFF. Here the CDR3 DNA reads TGTGCCAGCAGCCAGGGACTAGCGGGCAACACCGGGGAGCTGTTTTTT.